The present T cell receptor (beta chain) was sequenced within a study of lymphopenia after photon versus proton radiotherapy. Study-wide results and limits: Only patients who died were analyzed for survival; proton advantage is unproven. Proton therapy kept repertoires fairly stable, unlike photons, which gained effector/memory cells.

Germline V CDR1 and CDR2: LGHNA, YSLEER. The CDR3 runs 15 residues. V lost 1 base to trimming and J lost 3 bases; unmatched junction nucleotides: 5. The table came from immunoSEQ multiplex PCR; TCRdb's copy has only in-frame clones and leaves some out. The sample records tens of thousands of clones, 80% to 90% being singletons. Details on this clone: As yet, its antigen is unknown.

The clonotype was recovered from a man of 80 years or more with esophageal cancer. The chain is built from TRBV4-3 and TRBJ1-2; 7 positions agree with TRBD1. Sequenced here: peripheral blood, sampled from a patient treated with proton-based radiotherapy. CDR3 sequence (DNA): TGCGCCAGCAGCCAAGTACAGGGGAGGGACTATGGCTACACCTTC. Translation gives CASSQVQGRDYGYTF.